This entry lists 16 T cell receptor beta chains sequenced from one sample in a study of blood T cells in healthy people across ages. PCR was performed a second time for roughly 7 to 11 cycles using a sample-barcoded 5' primer and a J-beta primer mix. TCRdb reprocessed the 5' RACE reads with MiXCR, giving one entry per CDR3 protein. The sample holds fewer than 800,000 distinct CDR3 sequences, 49% seen once. Sequenced: blood. The source of these receptors is an older woman in good health.

The chain joins TRBV7-9 to TRBJ2-3, with D maybe TRBD1 (5 bases). Germline loops: CDR1 SEHNR, CDR2 FQNEAQ (reference sequence). This CDR3 spans 16 amino acids. The V and J ends lost 3 bases and 1 base respectively, with 14 bases between them. The CDR3 here is CASSFLNRIRTDTQYF. CDR3 sequence (DNA): TGTGCCAGCAGCTTTTTAAACAGGATTCGCACAGATACGCAGTATTTT.

Details on this clonotype: A read error may account for a junction end that differs from germline. This chain connects TRBV18 to TRBJ2-1; D is ambiguous. Germline V gives CDR1 KGHSH, CDR2 LQKENI. This CDR3 comprises 12 residues. Here the CDR3 DNA reads TGTGTCAGCCACAGCTCCTACAATGAGCAGTTCTTC. Its translation: CVSHSSYNEQFF. The complete variable domain, with remaining parts taken from reference TRBV18 and TRBJ2-1, reads NAGVMQNPRHLVRRRGQEARLRCSPMKGHSHVYWYRQLPEEGLKFMVYLQKENIIDESGMPKERFSAEFPKEGPSILRIQQVVRGDSAAYFCVSHSSYNEQFFGPGTRLTVL.

This clonotype was observed once. Mismatch with germline at one junction end may stem from a read error. DNA for the CDR3: TGCGCCAGCGGCTTTCTAGCGGGAGAGTACAATGAGCAGTTCTTC. Translating it yields CASGFLAGEYNEQFF. The chain links TRBV5-1 to TRBJ2-1, with TRBD2 matching 10 bases. The CDR3 contains 15 residues. Germline CDR1 and CDR2: SGHRS and YFSETQ. Variable domain in full (rest from reference TRBV5-1 and TRBJ2-1): KAGVTQTPRYLIKTRGQQVTLSCSPISGHRSVSWYQQTPGQGLQFLFEYFSETQRNKGNFPGRFSGRQFSNSRSEMNVSTLELGDSALYLCASGFLAGEYNEQFFGPGTRLTVL.

This chain links TRBV18 with TRBJ2-5; TRBD1 matches at 7 bases. TRBJ2-7 matches the DNA end more closely, so the J call is doubtful. The CDR3 totals 14 residues. The V gene's germline CDR1 is KGHSH and CDR2 LQKENI. The CDR3 nucleotides read TGTGCCAGCTCACAGGGGGCTACTCTGTACGAGCAGTACTTC. Protein product: CASSQGATLYEQYF.

About this clonotype: This could be a read error, since a much larger clone is one nucleotide away. The CDR3 nucleotides are TGTGCCAGCGGATCTAGCGGGACAGCTACGCAGTATTTT. It translates to CASGSSGTATQYF. This chain links TRBV6-6 with TRBJ2-3, with 9 bases that match TRBD2. Germline CDR1 reads MNHNY; CDR2 reads SVGAGI (reference sequence). The CDR3 loop spans 13 amino acids.

The rearrangement uses TRBV20-1 and TRBJ1-2; 8 bases are a match to TRBD1. From germline, CDR1 is DFQATT and CDR2 SNEGSKA (reference sequence). CDR3 length: 14 amino acids. Trimming at V came to 5 bases and at J to 4 bases, leaving 9 bases not matched to a gene. The CDR3: CSARRTGLIYGYTF. CDR3 bases: TGCAGTGCTCGACGGACAGGGCTGATCTATGGCTACACCTTC.

V and J are TRBV27 and TRBJ2-7; the match to TRBD2 covers 7 bases. With 2 bases clipped from V and 6 bases from J, the junction kept 4 bases outside the gene matches. Germline CDR1 and CDR2: MNHEY and SMNVEV (reference sequence). The CDR3 runs 13 residues. The CDR3 DNA sequence: TGTGCCAGCAGTTTACCCCCGGGGGGCGAGCAGTACTTC. Protein product: CASSLPPGGEQYF.

The count of this clonotype is one. The rearrangement uses TRBV9 and TRBJ2-7, with unresolved D. V lost 0 bases and J lost 2, with 12 bases in between. This CDR3 has 15 amino acids. CDR1 SGDLS and CDR2 YYNGEE come from the germline V gene. In nucleotides, the CDR3 is TGTGCCAGCAGCGTAGATCCCTACCCGGCCTACGAGCAGTACTTC. Protein: CASSVDPYPAYEQYF.

The rearrangement links TRBV2 to TRBJ2-7, with D perhaps matching TRBD1 (6 bases). V was trimmed by 8 bases and J by 3 bases, leaving 20 bases between them. CDR3 size: 15 residues. CDR1 SNHLY and CDR2 FYNNEI come from the germline V gene. This chain's CDR3 is CASADFRDKDYEQYF. CDR3 in DNA: TGTGCCAGCGCAGACTTCCGGGACAAGGACTACGAGCAGTACTTC.

The rearrangement joins TRBV29-1 to TRBJ1-1; D gene ambiguous. Germline V gene lookup returns CDR1 SQVTM and CDR2 ANQGSEA. This CDR3 comprises 12 residues. V was cut by 3 bases and J by 6 bases, with 11 bases left in between. CDR3 residues: CSVDSWSPEAFF. As DNA, the CDR3 is TGCAGCGTTGATTCGTGGAGCCCTGAAGCTTTCTTT.

This clonotype has a handful of counts. This rearrangement joins TRBV5-1 to TRBJ2-5; TRBD1 or TRBD2 may be the D gene (5 bases each). CDR1 and CDR2 (germline): SGHRS, YFSETQ. The CDR3 extends over 14 amino acids. The V end lost 6 bases, the J end lost 5 bases, and 17 bases lay between the germline ends. CDR3 amino acids: CASMEVGTVETQYF. The CDR3, as DNA: TGCGCCAGCATGGAAGTAGGGACGGTGGAGACCCAGTACTTC.

The rearrangement uses TRBV6-4 and TRBJ2-3; unclear D gene. V was trimmed by 5 bases and J by 3 bases, leaving 9 bases between them. Germline V gives CDR1 MRHNA, CDR2 SNTAGT. The CDR3 has 13 amino acids. The CDR3 spells CASSTDLTDTQYF. The CDR3 nucleotides are TGTGCCAGCAGTACCGATTTGACAGATACGCAGTATTTT.

The chain has TRBV6-6 and TRBJ2-5, with TRBD1 matching 8 bases. With V trimmed by 10 bases and J by 2 bases, 9 bases remained unmatched. The CDR3 spans 14 residues. Germline V lookup: CDR1 MNHNY, CDR2 SVGAGI (reference sequence). CDR3 amino acids: CATGQGAGQETQYF. CDR3 DNA sequence: TGTGCCACCGGCCAGGGGGCTGGTCAAGAGACCCAGTACTTC.

The chain links TRBV5-1 to TRBJ1-2; 7 bases match TRBD1. The CDR3 length is 14 residues. J gave up 8 bases and V 4 bases, and 11 bases lay outside the gene matches. Germline lookup yields CDR1 SGHRS and CDR2 YFSETQ. CDR3 nucleotides: TGCGCCAGCAGCCCCCAGGGACAGTCGCAAGGCTACACCTTC. Translated, it gives CASSPQGQSQGYTF.

This chain links TRBV4-2 with TRBJ2-1, with 10 bases that match TRBD2. The J segment lost 8 bases and the V segment lost 0 bases, leaving 7 bases of the junction unmatched. This CDR3 region has 16 residues. Germline V gene data show CDR1 as LGHNA and CDR2 as YNFKEQ. Here the CDR3 reads CASSQDRAGGWDEQFF. The CDR3 nucleotides are TGTGCCAGCAGCCAAGACAGAGCGGGAGGGTGGGATGAGCAGTTCTTC.

This rearrangement joins TRBV7-3 to TRBJ2-3; 7 positions match TRBD1. The CDR3 has 13 residues. Germline V gene sequence: CDR1 SGHTA, CDR2 FQGTGA. V was pared by 5 bases and J by 6 bases, with 5 bases of the junction left unmatched. CDR3 in DNA: TGTGCCAGCAGCCACCAGACAGGGGATACGCAGTATTTT. Protein product: CASSHQTGDTQYF.